This TCR beta chain is from a study of long-term antiretroviral therapy in people with HIV. From germline, CDR1 is GTSNPN and CDR2 SVGIG (reference sequence). V was trimmed by 0 bases and J by 2 bases, leaving 11 bases between them. This CDR3 contains 15 residues. Study outcomes and limitations: Pre-ART clonal expansion yielded clones that dominated the repertoire at all time points.

Version v3.0 of the immunoSEQ assay ran at survey level. Using immunoSEQ multiplex PCR, the repertoire was profiled, and TCRdb retains in-frame clones only, with some absent. Here the sample spans roughly 8,500 clones, around 85% being singletons. The table lists this clone with a count of one. The antigen remains undetermined. The sample consisted of unsorted PBMCs, taken roughly 2.5 years before starting antiretroviral therapy. V and J are TRBV30 and TRBJ1-5; D is undetermined. This clonotype was obtained from a man aged 35-49 years with HIV. CDR3 sequence (DNA): TGTGCCTGGAGTGTTCGACGCCCTGGCAATCAGCCCCAGCATTTT. The encoded protein is CAWSVRRPGNQPQHF.